The following is a TCR beta chain sequence with its context. The antigen remains undetermined. The CDR3 covers 12 residues. The V and J ends lost 4 bases and 2 bases respectively, with 5 bases between them. The germline V gene encodes CDR1 MNHEY and CDR2 SVGAGI. Method: immunoSEQ multiplex PCR; TCRdb's copy keeps in-frame clones and lacks some. There are 20,000 or so clones in the sample; 92% occur only once, and less than 45% lies in the top ten. The sample originates from a study of STAT3 mutations in large granular lymphocyte leukemia. The study, taken as a whole, reports: In T-cell large granular lymphocyte leukemia, about half of patients showed multiple immunodominant subclonotypes.

V and J are TRBV6-5 and TRBJ1-2; D call uncertain. The sequence was obtained from a man aged 55 to 70 with T-cell large granular lymphocyte leukemia. Some clones in this sample may be carry-over from other donors' samples. What was sequenced was peripheral blood mononuclear cells. The CDR3 DNA reads TGTGCCAGCAGTTCGCCCAACTATGGCTACACCTTC. Translating it yields CASSSPNYGYTF.